This is a list of T cell receptor beta chains from one sample in a study of CD8 T cells in ankylosing spondylitis. TCRdb reanalysed the 5' RACE reads using MiXCR and keeps one entry per CDR3 protein. There are some 140,000 distinct CDR3 sequences in the sample; over 15% occur only once, and approximately 30% lies in the top ten. Material: blood, either unsorted or a sorted T cell fraction (not recorded which). The origin of the receptors is a male donor with ankylosing spondylitis. The CDR3 runs from the conserved cysteine through the conserved F or W.

v_call,cdr3_aa
TRBV29-1,CSGIVLNEGLFF
TRBV6-5,CASSYSKAGNSGNTIYF
TRBV7-8,CASSLASRGLIETQYF
TRBV7-6,CASSLGTSDSYEQYF
TRBV12-3/TRBV12-4,CASRATGSNQPQHF
TRBV4-3,CASSLEGQGARGYTF
TRBV7-2,CASSLAGRGRQPQHF
TRBV12-3/TRBV12-4,CASSFSAGSNTEAFF
TRBV7-8,CASSLEGGANHEAFF
TRBV15,CATSPRRSNQPQHF
TRBV7-2,CASRPGLANTGELFF
TRBV12-3/TRBV12-4,CASSRTSGTYEQYF
TRBV29-1,CSVEAPGPRLAGTFSYEQYF
TRBV7-8,CASSLVPRGGTDTQYF
TRBV5-1,CASSLAPIIAGELFF
TRBV4-1,CASSPFGGQPQHF
TRBV5-1,CASSFTGLSYNEQFF
TRBV4-1,CASSQQNRAPGETQYF
TRBV30,CAWSWGRALWGEQFF
TRBV29-1,CSVGGRYEQYF
TRBV7-3,CASSLTAGAGNQPQHF
TRBV28,CASSLRTSANEQFF
TRBV9,CASSDGLAASYEQYF
TRBV20-1,CSANRDRPSPLHF
TRBV6-2/TRBV6-3,CASRRVPLGFNPFF
TRBV4-1,CASSSPLGTGTNRGAFF
TRBV27,CASAFDLTSVYNEQFF
TRBV29-1,CSAGTGDYEQYF
TRBV20-1,CSARVGDYEQYF
TRBV9,CASSVGNYGYTF
TRBV6-1,CASRPYRGGTSYEQYF
TRBV27,CASSPSRIGQETQYF
TRBV7-8,CASSLVSGRVGTGELFF
TRBV12-3/TRBV12-4,CASSLGSTIDEQFF
TRBV4-3,CASSQGQGSYEQYF
TRBV2,CASKRGSGNIQYF
TRBV27,CASSLLMGGAGELFF
TRBV6-5,CASSYSVQSTEAFF
TRBV29-1,CSVGVAGGPVGELFF
TRBV2,CATLKTTGNTIYF
TRBV7-9,CASSLYRAKVKEAFF
TRBV5-5,CASSEQTGGLRQPQHF
TRBV20-1,CSARTGVGNEQYF
TRBV24-1,CAAAPRGVGQDNEQFF
TRBV12-3/TRBV12-4,CASAWGGQDTQYF
TRBV4-3,CASSPGEGRFYGYTF
TRBV27,CASSPGQGASNEQYF